Below, 10 T cell receptor beta chains from the same sample are listed, as sequenced in a study of blood T cells in healthy people across ages. Together with a sample-barcoded 5' primer, a J-beta primer mix was included in a second PCR lasting roughly 6 to 12 cycles. One entry per CDR3 protein, called by TCRdb with MiXCR from the 5' RACE reads. The sample consists of about 670,000 distinct CDR3 sequences, 52% of them appearing once. Sample: blood. Receptor source: a woman of 80 years or more in good health.

This clonotype appeared a few times. This chain connects TRBV3-1 to TRBJ2-5; D is unclear. CDR3 length: 15 residues. Germline CDR1 and CDR2: LGHDT and YNNKEL (reference sequence). Trimming removed 0 bases at V and 5 bases at J, with 13 bases between. The DNA of the CDR3 is TGTGCCAGCAGCCAAGAAGCAGTTGTAAGGGAGACCCAGTACTTC. Its translation is CASSQEAVVRETQYF.

The CDR3 bases are TGCAGTGCTAGAGATTATCGAGCGGGAGGGATGCAGTATTTT. It encodes CSARDYRAGGMQYF. The rearrangement links TRBV20-1 to TRBJ2-3, with 10 bases aligning to TRBD2. V lost 0 bases and J lost 11; bases outside the gene matches: 8. Germline V lookup: CDR1 DFQATT, CDR2 SNEGSKA (reference sequence). The CDR3 has 14 amino acids.

The rearrangement uses TRBV7-2 and TRBJ2-5, with TRBD2 matching over 9 bases. The ends lost 3 bases at V and 5 bases at J; junction bases unmatched: 10. The CDR3 runs 16 residues. Germline assignment: CDR1 SGHTA and CDR2 FQGNSA. The DNA of the CDR3 is TGTGCCAGCAGCTTTTACGGCGGGAGGGAGGTCGAGACCCAGTACTTC. It specifies CASSFYGGREVETQYF.

This clonotype has just a few counts. The DNA of the CDR3 is TGTGCCAGCAGCCCTGCCGGGACTAGCCCAAACAATGAGCAGTACTTC. This translates into CASSPAGTSPNNEQYF. The chain couples TRBV3-1 to TRBJ2-5; 9 nucleotides line up with TRBD2. The CDR3 consists of 16 residues. Germline CDR1 and CDR2: LGHDT and YNNKEL (reference sequence). V gave up 4 bases and J gave up 11 bases; unmatched junction bases: 17.

Many counts were recorded for this clonotype. V usage is TRBV5-1 and J usage is TRBJ2-1; 11 nucleotides align to TRBD2. V trimming: 4 bases; J trimming: 7 bases; junction bases outside the gene matches: 1. CDR3 length: 13 amino acids. The germline V gene encodes CDR1 SGHRS and CDR2 YFSETQ. The CDR3 nucleotides are TGCGCCAGCAGCCGGACTAGCGGGAATGAGCAGTTCTTC. It translates to CASSRTSGNEQFF.

As concerns this clonotype: This could be a read error, since a much larger clone is one nucleotide away. The rearrangement links TRBV30 to TRBJ1-4, with D possibly TRBD1 on 6 matching bases. The CDR3 spans 13 residues. Germline CDR1 is GTSNPN and CDR2 is SVGIG (reference sequence). CDR3 in amino acids: CVWKAQGPEKLFF. Written as DNA, the CDR3 is TGTGTCTGGAAAGCACAGGGTCCGGAAAAACTGTTTTTT.

This chain joins TRBV9 and TRBJ2-5; maybe TRBD2 (6 bases). Matching the DNA end better, TRBJ2-7 makes the J call doubtful. Germline V gives CDR1 SGDLS, CDR2 YYNGEE. This CDR3 spans 14 amino acids. This CDR3 reads CASSPPGLRGEQYF. The CDR3 DNA reads as TGTGCCAGCAGCCCCCCGGGACTCCGGGGCGAGCAGTACTTC.

Worth noting for this clonotype: A read error may explain this, as a much larger clone is one base away. V gene TRBV20-1 combines with J gene TRBJ2-5, with D tentatively TRBD2 (6 bases). Germline V gives CDR1 DFQATT, CDR2 SNEGSKA (reference sequence). This CDR3 has 15 amino acids. V dropped 0 bases and J dropped 2 bases, with 13 bases sitting between them. CDR3 protein: CSARDAGLGQETQYF. The CDR3 DNA reads as TGCAGTGCTAGAGATGCGGGACTGGGTCAAGAGACCCAGTACTTC.

Comments on this clonotype: A much larger clone sits a single nucleotide away, making a read error possible. The chain combines TRBV7-2 with TRBJ2-7; no reliable D call. This CDR3 region has 15 residues. The germline V and J ends were trimmed by 1 base and 7 bases, with 17 bases remaining between them. The germline gives CDR1 SGHTA, CDR2 FQGNSA. This CDR3 is CASSLGPGLYNEQYF. In DNA, the CDR3 is TGTGCCAGCAGCTTAGGCCCAGGTCTCTACAATGAGCAGTACTTC.

The chain couples TRBV12-3 or TRBV12-4 to TRBJ2-3; D is unresolved. This CDR3 has 15 residues. V gave up 3 bases and J gave up 4 bases, with 14 bases separating them. CDR3 sequence: CASSFSRLSADTQYF. The CDR3 bases are TGTGCCAGCAGTTTTAGCCGACTGTCAGCAGATACGCAGTATTTT.